These 9 T cell receptor beta chains originate from one sample sequenced in a study of T cell changes during pregnancy in multiple sclerosis. Profiling relied on immunoSEQ multiplex PCR, and the TCRdb table lists in-frame clones only, not all of them. The table lists some 41,000 clones, 89% of them singletons, with approximately 0.51% in the top ten. The sample here was CD4+ T cells from peripheral blood mononuclear cells, taken in the first trimester of pregnancy. These receptors were taken from a female donor with multiple sclerosis, enrolled in a pregnancy study.

This sequence joins TRBV5-1 and TRBJ1-1; a possible D gene is TRBD1 (5 bases). The germline V gene has CDR1 SGHRS and CDR2 YFSETQ. The CDR3 sequence is 13 residues long. Trimming shortened V by 4 bases and J by 1 base, and 8 bases separated the two germline ends. CDR3 in amino acids: CASSRGANTEAFF. The CDR3 DNA sequence: TGCGCCAGCAGCCGCGGGGCGAACACTGAAGCTTTCTTT.

The V and J genes are TRBV2 and TRBJ2-1; 8 positions agree with TRBD1. The CDR3 loop spans 14 amino acids. Germline trimming cut 4 bases from V and 10 bases from J; bases unmatched to any gene: 9. Germline lookup yields CDR1 SNHLY and CDR2 FYNNEI. The chain's CDR3 is CASSVIDRGTEQFF. As DNA, the CDR3 is TGTGCCAGCAGTGTAATCGACAGGGGCACCGAGCAGTTCTTC.

A word on this clone: Mismatch with germline at one junction end may stem from a read error. This sequence joins TRBV5-8 and TRBJ1-2, with 7 bases lining up with TRBD1. CDR1 SGHTS and CDR2 YDEGEE come from the germline V gene. This CDR3 is 13 amino acids long. The CDR3 region is CASSLGQGYDYTF. CDR3 DNA sequence: TGTGCCAGCAGCTTGGGACAGGGATATGACTACACCTTC.

With regard to this clone: Other DNA sequences of this sample code for an identical CDR3. The rearrangement links TRBV11-2 to TRBJ1-2; no clear D gene. V lost 4 bases to trimming and J lost 2 bases, with 2 bases between them. This CDR3 has 11 residues. From germline, CDR1 is SGHAT and CDR2 FQNNGV. CDR3: CASSSNYGYTF. In DNA form, the CDR3 reads TGTGCCAGCAGCTCAAACTATGGCTACACCTTC. Combining the CDR3 with reference TRBV11-2 and TRBJ1-2 gives the whole variable domain EAGVAQSPRYKIIEKRQSVAFWCNPISGHATLYWYQQILGQGPKLLIQFQNNGVVDDSQLPKDRFSAERLKGVDSTLKIQPAKLEDSAVYLCASSSNYGYTFGSGTRLTVV.

The CDR3 coding sequence is TGTGCCAGCAGTTTGACAGGCCGACAGAGCACAGATACGCAGTATTTT. Translating gives CASSLTGRQSTDTQYF. The rearrangement links TRBV9 to TRBJ2-3, with D tentatively TRBD1 (6 bases). The CDR3 covers 16 residues. The germline V and J ends were trimmed by 5 bases and 0 bases, with 16 bases remaining between them. Germline CDR1 and CDR2: SGDLS and YYNGEE.

V and J are TRBV5-1 and TRBJ2-7, with D possibly being TRBD1 (5 bases). There are 12 residues in the CDR3. CDR1 is SGHRS, CDR2 YFSETQ, per germline. Trimming pared 4 bases from V and 3 bases from J, leaving 8 bases between. The CDR3 region has the DNA TGCGCCAGCAGCCACGACAGCTACGAGCAGTACTTC. Translated, it gives CASSHDSYEQYF.

The V call is TRBV2, the J call TRBJ1-5; D gene unclear. Germline lookup yields CDR1 SNHLY and CDR2 FYNNEI. V was shortened by 7 bases and J by 4 bases, with 14 bases between the two germline ends. The CDR3 contains 14 residues. The CDR3 spells CASTSRHENQPQHF. DNA for the CDR3: TGTGCCAGCACCTCTCGACATGAAAATCAGCCCCAGCATTTT.

This chain links TRBV11-1 with TRBJ2-7, with D uncertain. This CDR3 is 14 amino acids long. CDR1 and CDR2 from the germline V gene are SGHAT and FQDESV (reference sequence). Deletions cut 3 bases from V and 1 base from J, with 10 bases between. The CDR3 DNA is TGTGCCAGCAGCTTTACTTACGTTTCCTACGAGCAGTACTTC. It codes for CASSFTYVSYEQYF.

The CDR3 sequence: CASSSGRGRFAETQYF. The CDR3 DNA reads TGTGCCAGCAGTTCCGGCAGGGGGCGTTTTGCCGAGACCCAGTACTTC. V gene TRBV27 combines with J gene TRBJ2-5; 8 bases align to TRBD1. The length of the CDR3 is 16 residues. CDR1 MNHEY and CDR2 SMNVEV come from the germline V gene (reference sequence). The trim removed 4 bases at V and 5 bases at J, leaving 12 bases unmatched.